This is a list of T cell receptor beta chains from one sample in a study of OX40 agonist ivuxolimab in advanced cancers. Repertoires were generated with immunoSEQ multiplex PCR, while TCRdb's copy carries only in-frame clones and drops some. Here the sample spans tens of thousands of clones, roughly nine tenths being singletons. The sequenced sample was CD4+ or CD8+ T cells sorted from blood, obtained in a trial of the OX40 agonist ivuxolimab. The receptors stem from an adult with an advanced solid tumor such as melanoma, head and neck, liver or kidney cancer. Both conserved end residues are part of each CDR3. The order of the fields is CDR3 DNA, CDR3 protein, V gene, clone size, J gene, D gene. A D gene is named only where the DNA matches it firmly. Rows give clone size only sometimes, using once, few, many, or a class for an expanded clone.

CDR3 DNA: TGTGCCATCAGTGCTTCCCGTCCCGGGGAGCTGTTTTTT
CDR3 protein: CAISASRPGELFF
V gene: TRBV10-3
clone size: NA
J gene: TRBJ2-2
D gene: NA

CDR3 DNA: TGTGCCAGCAGAGACAGGGAGAGGCGTGAAAAACTGTTTTTT
CDR3 protein: CASRDRERREKLFF
V gene: TRBV6-1
clone size: NA
J gene: TRBJ1-4
D gene: TRBD1

CDR3 DNA: TGCGCCAGCAGCTTGGAGGGGTCTGCTAATGAAAAACTGTTTTTT
CDR3 protein: CASSLEGSANEKLFF
V gene: TRBV5-1
clone size: NA
J gene: TRBJ1-4
D gene: NA

CDR3 DNA: TGTGCCATCAGTGAGGGTGCAGGGTACGAGCAGTACTTC
CDR3 protein: CAISEGAGYEQYF
V gene: TRBV10-3
clone size: NA
J gene: TRBJ2-7
D gene: NA

CDR3 DNA: TGTGCCAGCAGCAAAATGGGGTCCTCGGGTGGCTACACCTTC
CDR3 protein: CASSKMGSSGGYTF
V gene: TRBV7-2
clone size: NA
J gene: TRBJ1-2
D gene: NA

CDR3 DNA: TGTGCCAGCAGCCCCAGGGCCCATGCAGGGAGCTCTGGAAACACCATATATTTT
CDR3 protein: CASSPRAHAGSSGNTIYF
V gene: TRBV7-6
clone size: NA
J gene: TRBJ1-3
D gene: NA

CDR3 DNA: TGTGCCAGCAGACGCCGAGGGGGAGCGGGATCCTACGAGCAGTACTTC
CDR3 protein: CASRRRGGAGSYEQYF
V gene: TRBV5-8
clone size: NA
J gene: TRBJ2-7
D gene: NA

CDR3 DNA: TGCGCCAGCAGCCCAGCGGGGTCGGAGACCCAGTACTTC
CDR3 protein: CASSPAGSETQYF
V gene: TRBV10-2
clone size: once
J gene: TRBJ2-5
D gene: TRBD2

CDR3 DNA: TGTGCCAGCTCACCACCGGTTCACTCCTTGAACACTGAAGCTTTCTTT
CDR3 protein: CASSPPVHSLNTEAFF
V gene: TRBV18
clone size: NA
J gene: TRBJ1-1
D gene: NA

CDR3 DNA: TGTGCCAGCAGTTACTCCAGGGCCAATCAGCCCCAGCATTTT
CDR3 protein: CASSYSRANQPQHF
V gene: TRBV6-5
clone size: few
J gene: TRBJ1-5
D gene: NA

CDR3 DNA: TGCGCCAGCAGCTTGGGCGGACAGATACCCAAACCCCTCCACTTT
CDR3 protein: CASSLGGQIPKPLHF
V gene: TRBV5-1
clone size: NA
J gene: TRBJ1-6
D gene: NA

CDR3 DNA: TGCGCCAGCAGAGTGGCGGGTGGCAACAATGAGCAGTTCTTC
CDR3 protein: CASRVAGGNNEQFF
V gene: TRBV4-1
clone size: once
J gene: TRBJ2-1
D gene: NA

CDR3 DNA: TGTGCCAGTAGTATAAGAGGGGCCTACTCTGGGGCCAACGTCCTGACTTTC
CDR3 protein: CASSIRGAYSGANVLTF
V gene: TRBV19
clone size: NA
J gene: TRBJ2-6
D gene: NA

CDR3 DNA: TGTGCCAGCAGGACCCACAGGGGGGGACCCTACGAGCAGTACTTC
CDR3 protein: CASRTHRGGPYEQYF
V gene: TRBV27
clone size: few
J gene: TRBJ2-7
D gene: NA

CDR3 DNA: TGTGCCAGCAGCTCCTCCGGGACATCTTATCAGCCCCAGCATTTT
CDR3 protein: CASSSSGTSYQPQHF
V gene: TRBV7-2
clone size: NA
J gene: TRBJ1-5
D gene: NA

CDR3 DNA: TGTGCCAGCTCAAAGGATACTGAAGCTTTCTTT
CDR3 protein: CASSKDTEAFF
V gene: TRBV18
clone size: NA
J gene: TRBJ1-1
D gene: NA

CDR3 DNA: TGTGCCAGCTCACCAGGAGGGTCCGGAAACACCATATATTTT
CDR3 protein: CASSPGGSGNTIYF
V gene: TRBV18
clone size: NA
J gene: TRBJ1-3
D gene: NA

CDR3 DNA: TGCGCCAGCAGCCAAGATAGGCTCACAGATACGCAGTATTTT
CDR3 protein: CASSQDRLTDTQYF
V gene: TRBV4-1
clone size: NA
J gene: TRBJ2-3
D gene: NA

CDR3 DNA: TGTGCCAGCAGCCCCTGGGGGGGGCCCACCTACGAGCAGTACTTC
CDR3 protein: CASSPWGGPTYEQYF
V gene: TRBV5-6
clone size: NA
J gene: TRBJ2-7
D gene: NA

CDR3 DNA: TGTGCCACCCAAAGGACCCTTAACTATGGCTACACCTTC
CDR3 protein: CATQRTLNYGYTF
V gene: TRBV6-6
clone size: once
J gene: TRBJ1-2
D gene: NA

CDR3 DNA: TGTGCCAGCTCACCGATAGGACAGGGGAACACTGAAGCTTTCTTT
CDR3 protein: CASSPIGQGNTEAFF
V gene: TRBV18
clone size: NA
J gene: TRBJ1-1
D gene: TRBD1

CDR3 DNA: TGTGCCACCAGCGCGATGCGAGGACAGGCAACTAATGAAAAACTGTTTTTT
CDR3 protein: CATSAMRGQATNEKLFF
V gene: TRBV15
clone size: NA
J gene: TRBJ1-4
D gene: TRBD1

CDR3 DNA: TGCGCCAGCAGCACCGCACTTGGGACAGCAGCTTTCTTT
CDR3 protein: CASSTALGTAAFF
V gene: TRBV5-1
clone size: NA
J gene: TRBJ1-1
D gene: TRBD1

CDR3 DNA: TGTGCCAGCAGCTTGGGGCCGAGAAACACCATATATTTT
CDR3 protein: CASSLGPRNTIYF
V gene: TRBV7-2
clone size: NA
J gene: TRBJ1-3
D gene: NA

CDR3 DNA: TGTGCCAGCAACCTACGGTCGGGACAGTATAATGAAAAACTGTTTTTT
CDR3 protein: CASNLRSGQYNEKLFF
V gene: TRBV28
clone size: NA
J gene: TRBJ1-4
D gene: TRBD1

CDR3 DNA: TGTGCCAGCAGTTTATGGACAGGGGGTAACACTGAAGCTTTCTTT
CDR3 protein: CASSLWTGGNTEAFF
V gene: TRBV28
clone size: NA
J gene: TRBJ1-1
D gene: TRBD1

CDR3 DNA: TGTGCCAGCAGTAGGACGGCAGGTCCCCTTGAAGCTTTCTTT
CDR3 protein: CASSRTAGPLEAFF
V gene: TRBV25-1
clone size: NA
J gene: TRBJ1-1
D gene: NA

CDR3 DNA: TGCGCCAGCTGTTCTCCGGGACAGGGAGATGAAAAACTGTTTTTT
CDR3 protein: CASCSPGQGDEKLFF
V gene: TRBV5-1
clone size: NA
J gene: TRBJ1-4
D gene: TRBD1

CDR3 DNA: TGTGCCAGCAGTTCTCAGGGGTACGAGCAGTACTTC
CDR3 protein: CASSSQGYEQYF
V gene: TRBV6-6
clone size: NA
J gene: TRBJ2-7
D gene: NA

CDR3 DNA: TGTGCCAGCAGTTACTACCGGGTTTATGGCTACACCTTC
CDR3 protein: CASSYYRVYGYTF
V gene: TRBV6-5
clone size: NA
J gene: TRBJ1-2
D gene: NA

CDR3 DNA: TGTGCCAGCAGCCGGGACAGGGGACAGCCCCAGCATTTT
CDR3 protein: CASSRDRGQPQHF
V gene: TRBV11-2
clone size: NA
J gene: TRBJ1-5
D gene: TRBD1

CDR3 DNA: TGTGCCAGCAGTCTTCTAGCAAGGGAGACCCAGTACTTC
CDR3 protein: CASSLLARETQYF
V gene: TRBV28
clone size: NA
J gene: TRBJ2-5
D gene: NA

CDR3 DNA: TGTGCCAGCAGCTTAGGGGAGATCTATAATTCACCCCTCCACTTT
CDR3 protein: CASSLGEIYNSPLHF
V gene: TRBV11-2
clone size: NA
J gene: TRBJ1-6
D gene: NA

CDR3 DNA: TGTGCCAGCAGTCTCCGGTCACCGGGACAGGATCCTTACGAGCAGTACTTC
CDR3 protein: CASSLRSPGQDPYEQYF
V gene: TRBV27
clone size: few
J gene: TRBJ2-7
D gene: TRBD1

CDR3 DNA: TGTGCCAGCAGCTTTCGGACTAGCGGGAGTCCCTCCCAAGAGACCCAGTACTTC
CDR3 protein: CASSFRTSGSPSQETQYF
V gene: TRBV7-6
clone size: NA
J gene: TRBJ2-5
D gene: TRBD2

CDR3 DNA: TGTGCCAGCAGCCTCCGACAGGGGGCTTATGGGGCCAACGTCCTGACTTTC
CDR3 protein: CASSLRQGAYGANVLTF
V gene: TRBV11-2
clone size: once
J gene: TRBJ2-6
D gene: TRBD1

CDR3 DNA: TGTGCTAGTGGTAATTCGCCAGCGGTCGATACGCAGTATTTT
CDR3 protein: CASGNSPAVDTQYF
V gene: TRBV12-5
clone size: NA
J gene: TRBJ2-3
D gene: NA

CDR3 DNA: TGTGCCAGCAGCCTCGGGACAGCAGCCTACGAGCAGTACTTC
CDR3 protein: CASSLGTAAYEQYF
V gene: TRBV11-2
clone size: NA
J gene: TRBJ2-7
D gene: TRBD1

CDR3 DNA: TGTGCCAGCAGCTCTGGACTGGGACAAGAGACCCAGTACTTC
CDR3 protein: CASSSGLGQETQYF
V gene: TRBV13
clone size: NA
J gene: TRBJ2-5
D gene: NA

CDR3 DNA: TGTGCCACCAGCCGCAACAATGAGCAGTTCTTC
CDR3 protein: CATSRNNEQFF
V gene: TRBV15
clone size: NA
J gene: TRBJ2-1
D gene: NA

CDR3 DNA: TGTGCCAGCAGTGTGGAGGTTAATTCACCCCTCCACTTT
CDR3 protein: CASSVEVNSPLHF
V gene: TRBV6-1
clone size: NA
J gene: TRBJ1-6
D gene: NA

CDR3 DNA: TGTGCCAGCTCACCCGGGACACGGGATTCACCCCTCCACTTT
CDR3 protein: CASSPGTRDSPLHF
V gene: TRBV18
clone size: NA
J gene: TRBJ1-6
D gene: NA